This TCR beta chain was documented in a study of beta chain features in type 1 diabetes. The study reverse transcribed the entire isolated RNA, so it sequenced expressed TCRB transcripts. Some clones are missing from TCRdb's copy, which holds only in-frame ones; the method was immunoSEQ multiplex PCR. In the table there are around 340,000 clones, roughly 8% of which are singletons. This CDR3 spans 12 amino acids. One heparinised blood draw averaging around 0.12 L was given by each donor. This clone was detected a few times. This chain links TRBV21-1 with TRBJ2-7; TRBD2 is the table's D call, not checked against the DNA. TRBV21-1 is shown as a pseudogene. The sample taken for sequencing was central memory CD4+ T cells from blood. The TCR originated in a woman in her late teens or twenties in good health. Here the CDR3 reads CASVTNPYEQYF. The CDR3 DNA reads TGTGCCAGTGTGACTAACCCCTACGAGCAGTACTTC.